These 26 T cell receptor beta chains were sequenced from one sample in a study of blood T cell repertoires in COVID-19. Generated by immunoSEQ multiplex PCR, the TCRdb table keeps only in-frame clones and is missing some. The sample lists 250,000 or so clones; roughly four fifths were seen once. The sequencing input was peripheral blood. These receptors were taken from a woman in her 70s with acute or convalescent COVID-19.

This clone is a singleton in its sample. In nucleotides, the CDR3 is TGTGCCAGCAGCTCCCTATACCACGGACTAGCGGGATCCTACGAGCAGTACTTC. Translated: CASSSLYHGLAGSYEQYF. The chain links TRBV11-2 to TRBJ2-7; 12 bases match TRBD2. J gave up 1 base and V 4 bases, and 11 bases lay outside the gene matches. This CDR3 comprises 18 residues. The germline V gene encodes CDR1 SGHAT and CDR2 FQNNGV.

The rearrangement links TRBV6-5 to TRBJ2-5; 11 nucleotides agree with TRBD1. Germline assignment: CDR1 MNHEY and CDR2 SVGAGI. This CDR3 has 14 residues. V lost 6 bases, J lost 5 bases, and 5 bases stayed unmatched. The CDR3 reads CASRRTGGVETQYF. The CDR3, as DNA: TGTGCCAGCAGACGGACAGGGGGCGTCGAGACCCAGTACTTC.

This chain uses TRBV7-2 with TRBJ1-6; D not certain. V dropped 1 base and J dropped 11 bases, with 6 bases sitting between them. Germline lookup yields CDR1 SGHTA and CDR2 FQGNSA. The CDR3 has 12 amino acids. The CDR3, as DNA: TGTGCCAGCAGCTTAGGCCTACCACCCCTCCACTTT. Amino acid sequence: CASSLGLPPLHF.

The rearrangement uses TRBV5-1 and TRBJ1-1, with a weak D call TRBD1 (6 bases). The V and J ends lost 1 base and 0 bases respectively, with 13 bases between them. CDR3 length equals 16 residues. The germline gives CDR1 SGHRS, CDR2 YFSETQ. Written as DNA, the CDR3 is TGCGCCAGCAGCTTGTCAGGGGACCACATGAACACTGAAGCTTTCTTT. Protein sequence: CASSLSGDHMNTEAFF.

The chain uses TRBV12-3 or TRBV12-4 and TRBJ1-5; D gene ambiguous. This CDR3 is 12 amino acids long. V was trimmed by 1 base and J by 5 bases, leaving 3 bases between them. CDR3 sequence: CASSLGDQPQHF. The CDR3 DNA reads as TGTGCCAGCAGTTTAGGAGATCAGCCCCAGCATTTT.

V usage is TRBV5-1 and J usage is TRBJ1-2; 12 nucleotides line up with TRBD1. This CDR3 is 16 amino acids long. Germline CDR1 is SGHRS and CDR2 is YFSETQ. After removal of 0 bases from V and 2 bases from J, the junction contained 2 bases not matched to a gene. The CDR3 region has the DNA TGCGCCAGCAGCTTGGGAGGGACAGGGGGCAACTATGGCTACACCTTC. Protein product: CASSLGGTGGNYGYTF.

The CDR3 nucleotides read TGCGCCAGCAGCTTGGGACAGGGGGGATCCGGAAACACCATATATTTT. It codes for CASSLGQGGSGNTIYF. The rearrangement links TRBV5-1 to TRBJ1-3, with 9 positions matching TRBD1. There are 16 residues in the CDR3. Germline trimming cut 0 bases from V and 4 bases from J; bases unmatched to any gene: 5. From germline, CDR1 is SGHRS and CDR2 YFSETQ. Using reference TRBV5-1 and TRBJ1-3 for the parts outside the CDR3, the full variable domain is KAGVTQTPRYLIKTRGQQVTLSCSPISGHRSVSWYQQTPGQGLQFLFEYFSETQRNKGNFPGRFSGRQFSNSRSEMNVSTLELGDSALYLCASSLGQGGSGNTIYFGEGSWLTVV.

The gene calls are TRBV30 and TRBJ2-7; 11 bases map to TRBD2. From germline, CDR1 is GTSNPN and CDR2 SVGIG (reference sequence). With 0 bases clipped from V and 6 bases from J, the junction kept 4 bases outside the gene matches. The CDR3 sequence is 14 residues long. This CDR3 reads CAWSVSGGAGEQYF. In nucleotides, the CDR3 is TGTGCCTGGAGTGTTAGCGGGGGGGCTGGCGAGCAGTACTTC.

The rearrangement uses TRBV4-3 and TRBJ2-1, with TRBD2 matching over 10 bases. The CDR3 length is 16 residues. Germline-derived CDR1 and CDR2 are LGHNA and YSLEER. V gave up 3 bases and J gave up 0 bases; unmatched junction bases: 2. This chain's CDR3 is CASSHSSGGSYNEQFF. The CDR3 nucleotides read TGCGCCAGCAGCCATTCTAGCGGGGGCTCCTACAATGAGCAGTTCTTC.

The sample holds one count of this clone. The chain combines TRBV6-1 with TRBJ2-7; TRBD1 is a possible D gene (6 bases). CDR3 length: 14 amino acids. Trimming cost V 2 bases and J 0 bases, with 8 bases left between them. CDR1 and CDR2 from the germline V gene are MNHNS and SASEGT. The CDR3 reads CASSETGSSYEQYF. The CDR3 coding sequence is TGTGCCAGCAGTGAAACAGGGTCCTCCTACGAGCAGTACTTC.

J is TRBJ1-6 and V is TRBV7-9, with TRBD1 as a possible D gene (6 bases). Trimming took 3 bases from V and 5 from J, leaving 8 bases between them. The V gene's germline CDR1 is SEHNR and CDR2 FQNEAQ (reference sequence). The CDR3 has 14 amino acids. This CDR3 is CASSLGQNNSPLHF. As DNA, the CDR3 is TGTGCCAGCAGCTTGGGACAAAATAATTCACCCCTCCACTTT. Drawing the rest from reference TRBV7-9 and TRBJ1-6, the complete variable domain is DTGVSQNPRHKITKRGQNVTFRCDPISEHNRLYWYRQTLGQGPEFLTYFQNEAQLEKSRLLSDRFSAERPKGSFSTLEIQRTEQGDSAMYLCASSLGQNNSPLHFGNGTRLTVT.

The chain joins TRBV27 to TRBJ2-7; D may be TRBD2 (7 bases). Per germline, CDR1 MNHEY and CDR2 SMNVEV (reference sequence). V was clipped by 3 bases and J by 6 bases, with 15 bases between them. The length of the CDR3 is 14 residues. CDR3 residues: CASSLSVRGLEQYF. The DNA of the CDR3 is TGTGCCAGCAGTTTGAGTGTGCGGGGGCTCGAGCAGTACTTC.

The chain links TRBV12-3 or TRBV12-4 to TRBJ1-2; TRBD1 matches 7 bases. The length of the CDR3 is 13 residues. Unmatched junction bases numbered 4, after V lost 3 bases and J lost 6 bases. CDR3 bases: TGTGCCAGCAGTTTGGAGGGGGCAGATGGCTACACCTTC. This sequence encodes CASSLEGADGYTF.

The CDR3 region has the DNA TGTGCCAGCAGCTTGCAGGGGCGGGACACTGAAGCTTTCTTT. Protein product: CASSLQGRDTEAFF. The V call is TRBV5-4, the J call TRBJ1-1, with a tentative D call TRBD1 (6 bases). Trimming took off 1 base at V and 3 bases at J, with 10 bases between the two ends. This CDR3 has 14 amino acids. Germline V gene lookup returns CDR1 SGHNT and CDR2 YYREEE (reference sequence).

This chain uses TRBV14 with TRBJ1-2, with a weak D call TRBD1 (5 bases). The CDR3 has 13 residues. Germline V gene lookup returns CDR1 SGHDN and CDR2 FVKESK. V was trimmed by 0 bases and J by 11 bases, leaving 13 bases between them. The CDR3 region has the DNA TGTGCCAGCAGCCAAGATAGGGGTTCAAGGTACACCTTC. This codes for CASSQDRGSRYTF.

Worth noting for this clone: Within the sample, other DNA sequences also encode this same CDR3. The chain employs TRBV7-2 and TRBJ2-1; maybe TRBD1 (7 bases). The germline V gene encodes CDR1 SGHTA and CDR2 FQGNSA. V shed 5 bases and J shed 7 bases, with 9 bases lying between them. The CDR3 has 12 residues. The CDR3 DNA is TGTGCCAGCAGCCCAGGGGGGAATGAGCAGTTCTTC. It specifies CASSPGGNEQFF.

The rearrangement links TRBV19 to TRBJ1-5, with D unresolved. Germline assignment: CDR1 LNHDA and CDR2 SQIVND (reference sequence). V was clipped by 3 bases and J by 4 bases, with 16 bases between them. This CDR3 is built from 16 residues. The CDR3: CASSITGNRGNQPQHF. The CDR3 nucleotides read TGTGCCAGTAGTATTACGGGGAATCGTGGAAATCAGCCCCAGCATTTT.

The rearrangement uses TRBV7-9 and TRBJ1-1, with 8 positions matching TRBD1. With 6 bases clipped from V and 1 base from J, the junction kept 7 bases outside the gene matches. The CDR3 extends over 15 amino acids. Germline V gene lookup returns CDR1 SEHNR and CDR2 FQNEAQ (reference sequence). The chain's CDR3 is CASSSRTGTNTEAFF. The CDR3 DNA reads TGTGCCAGCAGTTCCCGGACAGGGACGAACACTGAAGCTTTCTTT.

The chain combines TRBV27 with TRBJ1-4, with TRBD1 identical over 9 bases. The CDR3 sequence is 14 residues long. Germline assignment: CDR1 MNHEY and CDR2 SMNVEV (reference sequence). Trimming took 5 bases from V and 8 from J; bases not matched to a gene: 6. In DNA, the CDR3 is TGTGCCAGCAGTGCCGGGACAGGGAGAGAAAAACTGTTTTTT. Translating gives CASSAGTGREKLFF.

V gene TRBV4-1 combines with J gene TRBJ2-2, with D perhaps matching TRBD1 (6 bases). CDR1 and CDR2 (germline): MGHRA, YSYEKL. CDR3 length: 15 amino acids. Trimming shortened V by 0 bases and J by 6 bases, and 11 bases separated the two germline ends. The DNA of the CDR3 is TGCGCCAGCAGCCAAGATCACAGGGAGTCCGGGGAGCTGTTTTTT. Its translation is CASSQDHRESGELFF.

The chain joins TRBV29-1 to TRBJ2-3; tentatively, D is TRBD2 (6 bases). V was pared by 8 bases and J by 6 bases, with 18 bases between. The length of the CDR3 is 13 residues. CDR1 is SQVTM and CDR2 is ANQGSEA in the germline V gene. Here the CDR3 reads CSMAGLAGDTQYF. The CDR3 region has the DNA TGCAGCATGGCCGGGCTTGCGGGGGATACGCAGTATTTT.

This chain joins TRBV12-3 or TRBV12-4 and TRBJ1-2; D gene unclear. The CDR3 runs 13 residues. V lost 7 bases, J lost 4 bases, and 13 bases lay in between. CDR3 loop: CASNLAGSYGYTF. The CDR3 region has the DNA TGTGCCAGCAACTTGGCCGGGAGCTATGGCTACACCTTC.

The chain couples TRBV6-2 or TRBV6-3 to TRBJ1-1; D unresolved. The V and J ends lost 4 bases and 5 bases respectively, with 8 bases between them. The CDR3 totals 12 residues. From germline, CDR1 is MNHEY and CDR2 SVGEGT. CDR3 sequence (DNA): TGTGCCAGCAGTTCCGGGATAACTGAAGCTTTCTTT. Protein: CASSSGITEAFF.

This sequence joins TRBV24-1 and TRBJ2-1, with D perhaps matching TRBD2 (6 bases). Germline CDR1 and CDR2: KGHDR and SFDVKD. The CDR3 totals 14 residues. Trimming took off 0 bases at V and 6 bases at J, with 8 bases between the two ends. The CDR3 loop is CATSDLGGTNEQFF. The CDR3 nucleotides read TGTGCCACCAGTGATTTGGGGGGGACCAATGAGCAGTTCTTC.

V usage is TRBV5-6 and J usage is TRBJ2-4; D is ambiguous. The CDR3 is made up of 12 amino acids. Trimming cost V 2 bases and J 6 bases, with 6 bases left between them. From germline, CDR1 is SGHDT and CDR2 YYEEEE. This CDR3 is CASSFLRNIQYF. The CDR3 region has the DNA TGTGCCAGCAGCTTTCTGAGAAACATTCAGTACTTC.

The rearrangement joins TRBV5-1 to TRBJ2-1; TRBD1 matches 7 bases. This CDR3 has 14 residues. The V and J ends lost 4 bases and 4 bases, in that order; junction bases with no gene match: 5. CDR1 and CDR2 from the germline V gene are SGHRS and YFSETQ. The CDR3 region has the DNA TGCGCCAGCAGCCCAGACAGGGAATACAATGAGCAGTTCTTC. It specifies CASSPDREYNEQFF.